This TCR beta chain was found in a study of cytomegalovirus exposure and HLA in healthy donors. Regarding the study as a whole: It was found in a later analysis that first-cohort TCR clusters tended to co-occur in the approximately 130 validation repertoires. Reports described diagnosis of cytomegalovirus status by the classifier as highly specific and sensitive.

The table came from immunoSEQ multiplex PCR; TCRdb's copy has only in-frame clones and leaves some out. The repertoire consists of roughly 150,000 clones, with about 94% occurring once and the leading ten covering 1.8%. Of note for this clone: Its antigen is still unknown.

CDR3 length equals 16 residues. CDR1 and CDR2 from the germline V gene are MGHRA and YSYEKL. V shed 2 bases and J shed 3 bases, with 17 bases lying between them. The donors belonged to the roughly 130-subject validation cohort, separate from the roughly 710-subject first cohort. This chain connects TRBV4-1 to TRBJ2-7, with a weak D call TRBD1 (5 bases). This TCR came from a man aged 18 to 29 in good health and CMV-seropositive. Sequencing was carried out using PBMCs. CDR3 residues: CASSQSNRPANYEQYF. The DNA for the CDR3 is TGCGCCAGCAGCCAATCGAACAGGCCGGCCAACTACGAGCAGTACTTC.